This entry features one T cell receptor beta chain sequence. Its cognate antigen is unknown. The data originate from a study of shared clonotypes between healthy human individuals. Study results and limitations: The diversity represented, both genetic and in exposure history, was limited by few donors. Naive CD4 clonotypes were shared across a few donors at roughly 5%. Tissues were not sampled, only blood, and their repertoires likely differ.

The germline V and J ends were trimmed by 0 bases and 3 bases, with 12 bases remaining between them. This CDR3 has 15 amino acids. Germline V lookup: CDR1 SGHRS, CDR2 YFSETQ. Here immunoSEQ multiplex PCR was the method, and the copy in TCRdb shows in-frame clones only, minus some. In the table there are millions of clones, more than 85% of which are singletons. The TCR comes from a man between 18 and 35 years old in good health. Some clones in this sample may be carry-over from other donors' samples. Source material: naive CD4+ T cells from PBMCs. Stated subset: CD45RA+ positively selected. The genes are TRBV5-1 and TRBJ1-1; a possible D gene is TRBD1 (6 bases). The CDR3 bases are TGCGCCAGCAGCTTGGCTAACAGGGAGGACACTGAAGCTTTCTTT. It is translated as CASSLANREDTEAFF. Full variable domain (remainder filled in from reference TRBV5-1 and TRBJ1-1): KAGVTQTPRYLIKTRGQQVTLSCSPISGHRSVSWYQQTPGQGLQFLFEYFSETQRNKGNFPGRFSGRQFSNSRSEMNVSTLELGDSALYLCASSLANREDTEAFFGQGTRLTVV.